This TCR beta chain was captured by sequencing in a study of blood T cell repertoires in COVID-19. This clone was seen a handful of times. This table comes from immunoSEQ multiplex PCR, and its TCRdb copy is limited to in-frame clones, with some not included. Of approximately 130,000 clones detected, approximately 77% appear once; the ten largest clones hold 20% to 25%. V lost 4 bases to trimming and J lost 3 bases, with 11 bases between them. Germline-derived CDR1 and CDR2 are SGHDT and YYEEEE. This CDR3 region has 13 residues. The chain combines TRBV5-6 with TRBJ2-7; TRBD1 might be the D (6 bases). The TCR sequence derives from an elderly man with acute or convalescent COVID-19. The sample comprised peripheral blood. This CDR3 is CASSRQEIYEQYF. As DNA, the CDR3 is TGTGCCAGCAGCCGACAGGAGATCTACGAGCAGTACTTC.